This T cell receptor (beta chain) was sequenced during a study of OX40 agonist ivuxolimab in advanced cancers. At the level of the study: A male proportion of 70% to 90% was recorded, with mean age roughly 60 years and range roughly 23 to 85. Study results and limitations: CD4+ and CD8+ blood T cells expanded clonally by week 6 at 0.1 to 3.0 mg/kg. Low clonal expansion, among the lowest seen, marked partial responders at 0.1-3.0 mg/kg.

The investigators sampled blood at baseline, at cycle 4 day 1, and at cycle 7 day 1. The table came from immunoSEQ multiplex PCR; TCRdb's copy has only in-frame clones and leaves some out. The data show around 61,000 clones, around 92% seen once. Worth noting for this clone: What it binds is unknown.

Trimming removed 6 bases from V and 3 bases from J; junction bases left unmatched: 8. The CDR3 is 14 amino acids. CDR1 MNHEY and CDR2 SVGAGI come from the germline V gene. The source of this sequence is an adult with an advanced solid tumor such as melanoma, head and neck, liver or kidney cancer. The chain uses TRBV6-5 and TRBJ2-7; 7 bases align to TRBD1. Here the sequenced sample was CD4+ or CD8+ T cells sorted from blood, taken in a trial of the OX40 agonist ivuxolimab. This CDR3 is CASSLTGVSYEQYF. The CDR3 DNA is TGTGCCAGCAGCCTTACAGGGGTTAGCTACGAGCAGTACTTC.